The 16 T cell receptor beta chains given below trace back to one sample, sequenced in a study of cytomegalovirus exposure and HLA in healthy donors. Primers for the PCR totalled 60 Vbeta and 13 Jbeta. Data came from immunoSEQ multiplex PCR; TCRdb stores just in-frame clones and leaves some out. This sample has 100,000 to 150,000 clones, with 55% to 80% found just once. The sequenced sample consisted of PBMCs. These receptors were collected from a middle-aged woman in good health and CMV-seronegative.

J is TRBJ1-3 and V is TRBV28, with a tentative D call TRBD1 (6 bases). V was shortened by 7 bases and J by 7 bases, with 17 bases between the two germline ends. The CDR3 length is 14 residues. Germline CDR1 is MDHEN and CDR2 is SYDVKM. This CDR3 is CASTLGTLGNTIYF. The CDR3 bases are TGTGCCAGCACCCTCGGGACACTCGGGAACACCATATATTTT.

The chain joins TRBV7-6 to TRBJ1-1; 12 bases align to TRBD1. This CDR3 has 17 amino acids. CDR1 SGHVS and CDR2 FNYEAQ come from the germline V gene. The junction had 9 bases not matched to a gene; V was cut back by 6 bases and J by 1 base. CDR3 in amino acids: CASRATGTGGANTEAFF. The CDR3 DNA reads TGTGCCAGCAGGGCTACCGGGACAGGGGGCGCGAACACTGAAGCTTTCTTT.

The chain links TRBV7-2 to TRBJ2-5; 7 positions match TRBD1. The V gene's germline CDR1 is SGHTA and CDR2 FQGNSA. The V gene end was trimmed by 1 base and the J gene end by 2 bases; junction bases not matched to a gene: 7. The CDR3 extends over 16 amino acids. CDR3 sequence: CASSLVPRGQQETQYF. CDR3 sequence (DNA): TGTGCCAGCAGCTTAGTCCCTCGGGGACAGCAAGAGACCCAGTACTTC.

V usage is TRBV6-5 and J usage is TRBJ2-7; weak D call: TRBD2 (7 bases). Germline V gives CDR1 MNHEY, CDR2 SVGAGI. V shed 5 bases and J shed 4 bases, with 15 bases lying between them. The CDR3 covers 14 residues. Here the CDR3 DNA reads TGTGCCAGCAGTCCTTGGGGGGGCCAGTACGAGCAGTACTTC. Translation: CASSPWGGQYEQYF.

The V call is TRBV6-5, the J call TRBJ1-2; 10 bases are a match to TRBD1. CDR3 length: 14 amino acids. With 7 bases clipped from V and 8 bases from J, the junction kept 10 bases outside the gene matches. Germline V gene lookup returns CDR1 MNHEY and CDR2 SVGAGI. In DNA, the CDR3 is TGTGCCAGCATTACCCGGGACAGGGGTTGGGGCTACACCTTC. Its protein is CASITRDRGWGYTF.

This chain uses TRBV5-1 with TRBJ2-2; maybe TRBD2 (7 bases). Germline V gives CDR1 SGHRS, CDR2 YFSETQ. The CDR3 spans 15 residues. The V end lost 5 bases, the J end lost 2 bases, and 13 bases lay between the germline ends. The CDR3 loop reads CASRRGAENTGELFF. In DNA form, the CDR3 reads TGCGCCAGCAGACGGGGGGCAGAAAACACCGGGGAGCTGTTTTTT.

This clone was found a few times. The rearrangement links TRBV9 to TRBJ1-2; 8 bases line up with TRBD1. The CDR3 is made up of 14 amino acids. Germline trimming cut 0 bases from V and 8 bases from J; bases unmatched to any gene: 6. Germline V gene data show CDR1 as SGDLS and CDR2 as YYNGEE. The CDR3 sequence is CASSVGQGASGYTF. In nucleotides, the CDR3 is TGTGCCAGCAGCGTAGGGCAGGGGGCGTCCGGCTACACCTTC. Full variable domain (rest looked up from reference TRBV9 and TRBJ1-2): DSGVTQTPKHLITATGQRVTLRCSPRSGDLSVYWYQQSLDQGLQFLIQYYNGEERAKGNILERFSAQQFPDLHSELNLSSLELGDSALYFCASSVGQGASGYTFGSGTRLTVV.

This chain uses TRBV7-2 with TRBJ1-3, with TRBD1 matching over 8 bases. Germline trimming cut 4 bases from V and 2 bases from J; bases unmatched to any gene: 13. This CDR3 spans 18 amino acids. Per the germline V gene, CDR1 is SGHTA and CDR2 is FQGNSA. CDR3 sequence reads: CASSSPPGTGGTGNTIYF. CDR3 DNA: TGTGCCAGCAGCTCGCCCCCCGGGACAGGAGGCACTGGAAACACCATATATTTT.

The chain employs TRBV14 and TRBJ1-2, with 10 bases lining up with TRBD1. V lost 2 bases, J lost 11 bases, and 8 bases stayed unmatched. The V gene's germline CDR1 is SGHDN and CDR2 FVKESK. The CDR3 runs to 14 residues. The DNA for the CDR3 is TGTGCCAGCAGCCAATCCACCGGGACAGGGGCGTACACCTTC. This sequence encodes CASSQSTGTGAYTF.

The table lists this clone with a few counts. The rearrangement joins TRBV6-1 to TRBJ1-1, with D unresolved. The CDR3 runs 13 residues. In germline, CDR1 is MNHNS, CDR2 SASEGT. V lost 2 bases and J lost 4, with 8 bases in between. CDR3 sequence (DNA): TGTGCCAGCAGTGAACCAGCGTCCACTGAAGCTTTCTTT. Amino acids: CASSEPASTEAFF.

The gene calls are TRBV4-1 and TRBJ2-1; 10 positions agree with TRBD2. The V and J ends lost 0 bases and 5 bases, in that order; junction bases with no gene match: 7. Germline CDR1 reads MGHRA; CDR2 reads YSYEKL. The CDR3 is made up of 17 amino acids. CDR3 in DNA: TGCGCCAGCAGCCAAGATCGGCTAGCGGGAGTAAACAATGAGCAGTTCTTC. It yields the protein CASSQDRLAGVNNEQFF.

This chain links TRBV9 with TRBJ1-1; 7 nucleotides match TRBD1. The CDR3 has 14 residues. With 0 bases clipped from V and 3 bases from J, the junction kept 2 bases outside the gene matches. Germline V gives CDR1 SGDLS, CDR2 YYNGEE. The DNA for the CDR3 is TGTGCCAGCAGCGTAGCTAGGGGGCACACTGAAGCTTTCTTT. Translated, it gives CASSVARGHTEAFF. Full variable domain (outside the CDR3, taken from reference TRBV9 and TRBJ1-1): DSGVTQTPKHLITATGQRVTLRCSPRSGDLSVYWYQQSLDQGLQFLIQYYNGEERAKGNILERFSAQQFPDLHSELNLSSLELGDSALYFCASSVARGHTEAFFGQGTRLTVV.

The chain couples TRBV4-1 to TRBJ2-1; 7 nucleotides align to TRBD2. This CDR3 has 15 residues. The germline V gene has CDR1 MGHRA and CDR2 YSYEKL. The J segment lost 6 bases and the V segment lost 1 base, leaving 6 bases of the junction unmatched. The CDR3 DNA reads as TGCGCCAGCAGCCAAGGTGCTAGCGGAATCAATGAGCAGTTCTTC. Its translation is CASSQGASGINEQFF.

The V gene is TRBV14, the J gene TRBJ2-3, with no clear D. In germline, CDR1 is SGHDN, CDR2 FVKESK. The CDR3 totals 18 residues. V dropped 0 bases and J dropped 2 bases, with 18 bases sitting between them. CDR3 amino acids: CASSQEGPTRLTTDTQYF. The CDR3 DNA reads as TGTGCCAGCAGCCAAGAAGGTCCGACTCGTCTCACCACAGATACGCAGTATTTT.

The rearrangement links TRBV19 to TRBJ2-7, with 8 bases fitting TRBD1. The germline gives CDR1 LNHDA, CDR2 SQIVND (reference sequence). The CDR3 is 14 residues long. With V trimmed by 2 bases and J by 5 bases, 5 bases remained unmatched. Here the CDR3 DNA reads TGTGCCAGTAGTATACGGCAGGGGGCGAACGAGCAGTACTTC. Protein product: CASSIRQGANEQYF.

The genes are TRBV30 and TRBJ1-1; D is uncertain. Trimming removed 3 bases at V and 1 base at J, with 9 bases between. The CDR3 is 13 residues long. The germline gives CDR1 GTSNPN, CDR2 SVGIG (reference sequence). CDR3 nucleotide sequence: TGTGCCTGGAGGAAACAGCAGAACACTGAAGCTTTCTTT. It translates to CAWRKQQNTEAFF.